Presented here are 22 T cell receptor beta chains from one specimen sequenced in a study of blood T cell repertoires in COVID-19. Sequenced by immunoSEQ multiplex PCR; TCRdb stores in-frame clones only, minus some. The sample yields approximately 190,000 clones, less than 85% seen once. The sample taken for sequencing was PBMCs or T cells enriched from blood (not recorded which). The receptor set was obtained from a woman aged 60-70 years with acute COVID-19.

The gene calls are TRBV28 and TRBJ2-3; D might be TRBD2 (6 bases). This CDR3 is 17 amino acids long. Deletions cut 6 bases from V and 1 base from J, with 20 bases between. Germline lookup yields CDR1 MDHEN and CDR2 SYDVKM. DNA for the CDR3: TGTGCCAGCAGCCGCGAAGAGCGGGTGATGGGCACAGATACGCAGTATTTT. This encodes CASSREERVMGTDTQYF.

The rearrangement uses TRBV9 and TRBJ2-5; 9 bases fit TRBD2. V was pared by 1 base and J by 3 bases, with 4 bases of the junction left unmatched. Germline V lookup: CDR1 SGDLS, CDR2 YYNGEE. The CDR3 sequence is 15 residues long. The CDR3 bases are TGTGCCAGCAGCGTATCGACTAGCGGAGAAGAGACCCAGTACTTC. Protein sequence: CASSVSTSGEETQYF.

Only a few counts were recorded for this clone. This chain links TRBV5-4 with TRBJ2-1; 10 nucleotides align to TRBD2. In germline, CDR1 is SGHNT, CDR2 YYREEE (reference sequence). J was trimmed by 4 bases and V by 1 base; bases with no gene match: 2. This CDR3 comprises 15 residues. CDR3 loop: CASSLTAGGYNEQFF. The CDR3 nucleotides are TGTGCCAGCAGCTTGACAGCGGGGGGGTACAATGAGCAGTTCTTC. Supplemented by reference TRBV5-4 and TRBJ2-1, the full variable domain reads ETGVTQSPTHLIKTRGQQVTLRCSSQSGHNTVSWYQQALGQGPQFIFQYYREEENGRGNFPPRFSGLQFPNYSSELNVNALELDDSALYLCASSLTAGGYNEQFFGPGTRLTVL.

J is TRBJ2-5 and V is TRBV9; 10 nucleotides line up with TRBD1. The CDR3 totals 19 residues. Germline V gene lookup returns CDR1 SGDLS and CDR2 YYNGEE. V trimming: 4 bases; J trimming: 5 bases; junction bases outside the gene matches: 20. As DNA, the CDR3 is TGTGCCAGCAGCTCCTACACCCTCCGACAGGGGGCTGTAGGCGAGACCCAGTACTTC. It yields the protein CASSSYTLRQGAVGETQYF.

This chain connects TRBV6-5 to TRBJ2-7; tentatively, D is TRBD1 (6 bases). Germline assignment: CDR1 MNHEY and CDR2 SVGAGI. The CDR3 runs to 14 residues. V lost 6 bases and J lost 7, with 19 bases in between. The CDR3 nucleotides read TGTGCCAGCAGCTTTAACAGGGACGAAGGGGAGCAGTACTTC. Translated: CASSFNRDEGEQYF.

The genes are TRBV11-2 and TRBJ1-3; maybe TRBD1 (5 bases). The ends were cut back, 10 bases at V and 0 bases at J, with 16 bases in the middle. CDR1 SGHAT and CDR2 FQNNGV come from the germline V gene. This CDR3 comprises 15 residues. The DNA of the CDR3 is TGTGCCATCGCCGATGGGGCAGGCTCTGGAAACACCATATATTTT. Its translation: CAIADGAGSGNTIYF.

The rearrangement joins TRBV11-2 to TRBJ2-2; TRBD1 aligns across 7 bases. Per the germline V gene, CDR1 is SGHAT and CDR2 is FQNNGV. The CDR3 sequence is 15 residues long. After removal of 4 bases from V and 1 base from J, the junction contained 3 bases not matched to a gene. CDR3 loop: CASSSRDRNTGELFF. The CDR3 DNA sequence: TGTGCCAGCAGCTCCCGGGACAGGAACACCGGGGAGCTGTTTTTT.

The CDR3 DNA reads TGTGCCTGGAGTCGGACAGTTAATTTCGCTGAAGCTTTCTTT. As protein: CAWSRTVNFAEAFF. V and J are TRBV30 and TRBJ1-1; TRBD1 might be the D (6 bases). Trimming stripped 2 bases from V and 6 bases from J, with 16 bases between. The V gene's germline CDR1 is GTSNPN and CDR2 SVGIG (reference sequence). This CDR3 has 14 amino acids.

This chain joins TRBV7-9 and TRBJ1-6; possible D gene TRBD1, 5 bases. The V gene lost 1 base and the J gene lost 0 bases, with 10 bases spanning the gap. The length of the CDR3 is 17 residues. CDR1 and CDR2 from the germline V gene are SEHNR and FQNEAQ (reference sequence). The CDR3 here is CASSLEGRSSYNSPLHF. CDR3 bases: TGTGCCAGCAGCTTAGAGGGGAGGAGCTCCTATAATTCACCCCTCCACTTT.

This clone turned up a few times. The chain carries TRBV19 and TRBJ1-5; D is unclear. V lost 2 bases to trimming and J lost 0 bases, with 5 bases between them. The CDR3 runs to 14 residues. Germline V CDR1 and CDR2: LNHDA, SQIVND (reference sequence). CDR3 region: CASSIIFSNQPQHF. DNA for the CDR3: TGTGCCAGTAGTATAATATTTAGCAATCAGCCCCAGCATTTT.

The J gene is TRBJ2-7, the V gene TRBV27; D is possibly TRBD1 (6 bases). The V end lost 6 bases, the J end lost 9 bases, and 18 bases lay between the germline ends. Germline-derived CDR1 and CDR2 are MNHEY and SMNVEV (reference sequence). CDR3 length equals 13 residues. The CDR3 region has the DNA TGTGCCAGCAGACAGACAGGCGCCACCGGGCAGTACTTC. Its protein is CASRQTGATGQYF.

The V gene is TRBV7-2, the J gene TRBJ2-1; 14 bases agree with TRBD2. Germline loops: CDR1 SGHTA, CDR2 FQGNSA. The V segment lost 8 bases and the J segment 12 bases; nucleotides outside the gene matches: 9. CDR3 size: 14 residues. The CDR3, as DNA: TGTGCCAGCCGGACTAGCGGGGGGTTCGTCGGGCAGTTCTTC. It encodes CASRTSGGFVGQFF.

This chain joins TRBV7-2 and TRBJ2-2, with D unclear. Trimming cost V 2 bases and J 4 bases, with 5 bases left between them. The CDR3 extends over 13 amino acids. Germline assignment: CDR1 SGHTA and CDR2 FQGNSA. CDR3 in DNA: TGTGCCAGCAGCTTAATGAGCACCGGGGAGCTGTTTTTT. This encodes CASSLMSTGELFF.

V is TRBV5-4 and J is TRBJ2-5; D is unclear. This CDR3 region has 14 residues. The ends were cut back, 2 bases at V and 0 bases at J, with 8 bases in the middle. Germline V CDR1 and CDR2: SGHNT, YYREEE (reference sequence). CDR3 amino acids: CASSFRTDQETQYF. In DNA form, the CDR3 reads TGTGCCAGCAGCTTTCGCACAGACCAAGAGACCCAGTACTTC.

This chain uses TRBV5-1 with TRBJ1-4, with D unresolved. V was trimmed by 6 bases and J by 8 bases, leaving 17 bases between them. CDR1 and CDR2 (germline): SGHRS, YFSETQ. There are 14 residues in the CDR3. CDR3 sequence: CASTLGTEGEKLFF. In nucleotides, the CDR3 is TGCGCCAGCACCCTTGGAACGGAGGGAGAAAAACTGTTTTTT.

CDR3 DNA sequence: TGTGCCAGCAGCTTAACGGCGGGGGGGCCCAACCAAGAGACCCAGTACTTC. Its protein is CASSLTAGGPNQETQYF. The chain combines TRBV7-2 with TRBJ2-5; the match to TRBD2 covers 9 bases. J gave up 0 bases and V 2 bases, and 7 bases lay outside the gene matches. Per germline, CDR1 SGHTA and CDR2 FQGNSA. This CDR3 contains 17 residues. Using reference TRBV7-2 and TRBJ2-5 for the parts outside the CDR3, the full variable domain is GAGVSQSPSNKVTEKGKDVELRCDPISGHTALYWYRQSLGQGLEFLIYFQGNSAPDKSGLPSDRFSAERTGGSVSTLTIQRTQQEDSAVYLCASSLTAGGPNQETQYFGPGTRLLVL.

The V call is TRBV19, the J call TRBJ1-6, with 7 bases aligning to TRBD1. CDR1 LNHDA and CDR2 SQIVND come from the germline V gene (reference sequence). Losses at the gene ends were 10 bases for V and 6 bases for J; bases not matched to a gene: 9. The CDR3 runs to 14 residues. The CDR3 is CATQAGTANSPLHF. The CDR3 nucleotides read TGTGCCACCCAGGCCGGGACAGCTAATTCACCCCTCCACTTT.

This clone appeared once. The chain has TRBV18 and TRBJ1-6, with 10 bases lining up with TRBD1. Unmatched junction bases numbered 2, after V lost 1 base and J lost 8 bases. This CDR3 comprises 15 residues. Per the germline V gene, CDR1 is KGHSH and CDR2 is LQKENI. DNA for the CDR3: TGTGCCAGCTCACCACGGACAGGGGGGTATTCACCCCTCCACTTT. Protein product: CASSPRTGGYSPLHF.

The sample holds a few counts of this clone. The genes are TRBV30 and TRBJ1-6; D gene ambiguous. The CDR3 covers 14 residues. V dropped 0 bases and J dropped 9 bases, with 12 bases sitting between them. Germline loops: CDR1 GTSNPN, CDR2 SVGIG (reference sequence). The CDR3: CAWSVGQAGSPLHF. The CDR3 DNA is TGTGCCTGGAGTGTAGGCCAGGCTGGTTCACCCCTCCACTTT.

V gene TRBV9 combines with J gene TRBJ2-1, with TRBD2 matching 13 bases. CDR3 size: 20 residues. CDR1 SGDLS and CDR2 YYNGEE come from the germline V gene. V lost 4 bases to trimming and J lost 0 bases; unmatched junction nucleotides: 13. The CDR3 DNA is TGTGCCAGCAGCCCTTCCTTTGGGACTAGCGGGGCAAGCTCCTACAATGAGCAGTTCTTC. Amino acid sequence: CASSPSFGTSGASSYNEQFF.

This clone was recorded only once. CDR3 region: CASSLVQGDQPQHF. DNA for the CDR3: TGTGCCAGCAGCTTAGTTCAGGGTGATCAGCCCCAGCATTTT. This sequence joins TRBV11-2 and TRBJ1-5; D might be TRBD1 (5 bases). This CDR3 is built from 14 residues. Germline CDR1 is SGHAT and CDR2 is FQNNGV. V dropped 1 base and J dropped 5 bases, with 9 bases sitting between them.

This clone was picked up a small number of times. The rearrangement joins TRBV3-1 (or the pseudogene TRBV3-2) to TRBJ2-7; 9 nucleotides match TRBD1. Germline V gene data show CDR1 as LGHDT and CDR2 as YNNKEL (reference sequence). The ends lost 3 bases at V and 7 bases at J; junction bases unmatched: 7. This CDR3 spans 14 amino acids. CDR3 nucleotide sequence: TGTGCCAGCAGCCAGTTACAGGGGGCGAGGGAGCAGTACTTC. As protein: CASSQLQGAREQYF.